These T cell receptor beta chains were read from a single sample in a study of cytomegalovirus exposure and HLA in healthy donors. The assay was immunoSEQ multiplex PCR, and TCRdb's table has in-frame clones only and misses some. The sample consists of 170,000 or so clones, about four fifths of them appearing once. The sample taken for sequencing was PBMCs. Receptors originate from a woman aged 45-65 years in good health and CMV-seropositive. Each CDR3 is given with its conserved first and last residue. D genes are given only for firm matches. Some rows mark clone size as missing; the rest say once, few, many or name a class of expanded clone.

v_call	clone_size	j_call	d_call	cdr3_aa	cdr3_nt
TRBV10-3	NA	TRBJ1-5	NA	CAISPQGNQPQHF	TGTGCCATCAGTCCCCAGGGGAATCAGCCCCAGCATTTT
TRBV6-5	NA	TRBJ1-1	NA	CASSYARAGRGTEAFF	TGTGCCAGCAGTTACGCCAGGGCGGGAAGGGGCACTGAAGCTTTCTTT
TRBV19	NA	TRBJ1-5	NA	CASRDRDSSNQPQHF	TGTGCCAGTAGAGACAGAGATTCTAGCAATCAGCCCCAGCATTTT
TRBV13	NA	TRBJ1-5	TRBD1	CASSQGGSNQPQHF	TGTGCCAGCAGCCAGGGGGGAAGCAATCAGCCCCAGCATTTT
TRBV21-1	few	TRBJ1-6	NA	CASSKAPRAESSYNSPLHF	TGTGCCAGCAGCAAAGCGCCGCGGGCGGAAAGCTCCTATAATTCACCCCTCCACTTT
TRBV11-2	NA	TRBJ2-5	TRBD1	CASSLDGSTGAQYF	TGTGCCAGCAGCTTAGATGGCTCCACAGGGGCCCAGTACTTC
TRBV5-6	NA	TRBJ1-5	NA	CASSSGPRPQHF	TGTGCCAGCAGCTCCGGTCCGCGGCCCCAGCATTTT
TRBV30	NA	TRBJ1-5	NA	CAWSAWGGGQPQHF	TGTGCCTGGAGTGCATGGGGGGGAGGTCAGCCCCAGCATTTT
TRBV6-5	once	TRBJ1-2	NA	CASSLLGEGYGYTF	TGTGCCAGCAGTCTACTTGGAGAGGGATATGGCTACACCTTC
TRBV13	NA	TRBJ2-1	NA	CASSLDGSSYNEQFF	TGTGCCAGCAGCTTAGACGGGAGCTCCTACAATGAGCAGTTCTTC
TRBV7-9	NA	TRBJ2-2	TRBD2	CSSSSSGTFTGELFF	TGTTCCAGCAGCTCTAGCGGGACTTTCACCGGGGAGCTGTTTTTT
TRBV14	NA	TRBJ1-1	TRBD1	CASSRDRGRTEAFF	TGTGCCAGCAGCCGAGACAGGGGGCGGACTGAAGCTTTCTTT
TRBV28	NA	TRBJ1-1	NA	CASSGNTEAFF	TGTGCCAGTAGCGGGAACACTGAAGCTTTCTTT
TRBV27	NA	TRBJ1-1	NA	CASSFNRVTEAFF	TGTGCCAGCAGTTTTAACAGGGTTACTGAAGCTTTCTTT
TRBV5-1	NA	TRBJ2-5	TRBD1	CASSLTYRGQETQYF	TGCGCCAGCAGCTTAACATACAGGGGGCAGGAGACCCAGTACTTC
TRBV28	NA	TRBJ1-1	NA	CASSLYQGTEAFF	TGTGCCAGCAGTTTATATCAGGGGACTGAAGCTTTCTTT
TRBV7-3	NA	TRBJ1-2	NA	CASSLDSGVYGYTF	TGTGCCAGCAGCTTAGATTCGGGGGTCTATGGCTACACCTTC
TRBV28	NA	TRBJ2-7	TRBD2	CASSPPTGGGLREQYF	TGTGCCAGCAGCCCCCCAACGGGAGGTGGGCTGCGCGAGCAGTACTTC
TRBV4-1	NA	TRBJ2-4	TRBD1	CASSRYLTGPYSAKNIQYF	TGCGCCAGCAGCCGATACTTGACAGGGCCTTACTCAGCCAAAAACATTCAGTACTTC
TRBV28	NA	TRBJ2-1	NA	CASSSTGLIDEQFF	TGTGCCAGCAGTTCAACGGGTCTCATAGATGAGCAGTTCTTC
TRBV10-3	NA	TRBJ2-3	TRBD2	CAAERGSGSDTQYF	TGTGCCGCCGAGCGGGGGAGTGGCTCAGATACGCAGTATTTT
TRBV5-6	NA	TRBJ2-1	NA	CASSLAPPREVYNEQFF	TGTGCCAGCAGCTTGGCCCCGCCCCGGGAAGTCTACAATGAGCAGTTCTTC
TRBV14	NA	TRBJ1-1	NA	CASSPRGNTEAFF	TGTGCCAGCAGCCCCCGGGGGAACACTGAAGCTTTCTTT
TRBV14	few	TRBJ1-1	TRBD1	CASSLGQLNTEAFF	TGTGCCAGCAGCCTGGGACAGCTGAACACTGAAGCTTTCTTT
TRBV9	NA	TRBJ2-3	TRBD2	CASTRDYSGSTDTQYF	TGTGCCAGCACCCGGGACTATAGCGGTAGCACAGATACGCAGTATTTT
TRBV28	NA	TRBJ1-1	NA	CASSLLGPQNTEAFF	TGTGCCAGCAGTTTATTGGGCCCTCAGAACACTGAAGCTTTCTTT
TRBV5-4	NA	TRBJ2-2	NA	CASSSGKQGTGELFF	TGTGCCAGCAGCTCGGGAAAACAGGGAACCGGGGAGCTGTTTTTT
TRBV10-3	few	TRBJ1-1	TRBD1	CAIKAGTGNTEAFF	TGTGCCATCAAAGCCGGGACAGGGAACACTGAAGCTTTCTTT
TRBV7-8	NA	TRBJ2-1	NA	CASSLNLGVYNEQFF	TGTGCCAGCAGCTTGAACCTAGGAGTGTACAATGAGCAGTTCTTC
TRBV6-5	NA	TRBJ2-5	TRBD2	CASSYSLAGSATQYF	TGTGCCAGCAGTTATTCACTAGCGGGATCGGCGACCCAGTACTTC
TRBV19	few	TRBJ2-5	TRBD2	CASSIRGTTKETQYF	TGTGCCAGTAGTATACGGGGGACTACCAAAGAGACCCAGTACTTC
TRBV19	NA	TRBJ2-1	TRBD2	CASSKGLAGGRSSYNEQFF	TGTGCCAGTAGTAAGGGACTAGCGGGGGGGCGTAGCTCCTACAATGAGCAGTTCTTC
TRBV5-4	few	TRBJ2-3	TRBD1	CASSLGSGQGTDTQYF	TGTGCCAGCAGCTTGGGCTCGGGACAGGGCACAGATACGCAGTATTTT
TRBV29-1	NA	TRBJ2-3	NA	CSVEGRVRTDTQYF	TGCAGCGTTGAAGGGCGGGTTCGGACAGATACGCAGTATTTT
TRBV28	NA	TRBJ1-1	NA	CASSFLTREAFF	TGTGCCAGCAGTTTCCTCACGCGTGAAGCTTTCTTT
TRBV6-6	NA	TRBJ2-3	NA	CASSYSPGGTQYF	TGTGCCAGCAGTTACTCCCCCGGGGGTACGCAGTATTTT
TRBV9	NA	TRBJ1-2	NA	CASSVAGALQGSYGYTF	TGTGCCAGCAGCGTAGCTGGGGCTTTGCAGGGGTCCTATGGCTACACCTTC
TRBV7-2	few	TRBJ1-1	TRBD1	CASSLGGQGTTEAFF	TGTGCCAGCAGCTTAGGAGGACAGGGGACCACTGAAGCTTTCTTT
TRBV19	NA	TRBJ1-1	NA	CASRQGLVTEAFF	TGTGCCAGTCGCCAGGGGTTGGTTACTGAAGCTTTCTTT
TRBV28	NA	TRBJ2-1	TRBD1	CASNTIGQGAAYNEQFF	TGTGCCAGCAACACGATCGGACAGGGGGCGGCCTACAATGAGCAGTTCTTC
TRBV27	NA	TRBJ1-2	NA	CASSLRGSSRRAWGYTF	TGTGCCAGCAGTTTACGGGGTTCGTCTAGGAGGGCTTGGGGCTACACCTTC
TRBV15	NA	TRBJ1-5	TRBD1	CATSRGDRRDQPQHF	TGTGCCACCAGCAGAGGGGACAGGAGGGATCAGCCCCAGCATTTT
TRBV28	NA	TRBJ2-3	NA	CASSFLAGTDTQYF	TGTGCCAGCAGTTTCTTAGCGGGCACAGATACGCAGTATTTT
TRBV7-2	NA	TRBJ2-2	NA	CASSFLAGELFF	TGTGCCAGCAGCTTTCTCGCCGGGGAGCTGTTTTTT
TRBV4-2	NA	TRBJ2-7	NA	CASSQVGGDSYEQYF	TGTGCCAGCAGCCAAGTGGGCGGGGACTCCTACGAGCAGTACTTC